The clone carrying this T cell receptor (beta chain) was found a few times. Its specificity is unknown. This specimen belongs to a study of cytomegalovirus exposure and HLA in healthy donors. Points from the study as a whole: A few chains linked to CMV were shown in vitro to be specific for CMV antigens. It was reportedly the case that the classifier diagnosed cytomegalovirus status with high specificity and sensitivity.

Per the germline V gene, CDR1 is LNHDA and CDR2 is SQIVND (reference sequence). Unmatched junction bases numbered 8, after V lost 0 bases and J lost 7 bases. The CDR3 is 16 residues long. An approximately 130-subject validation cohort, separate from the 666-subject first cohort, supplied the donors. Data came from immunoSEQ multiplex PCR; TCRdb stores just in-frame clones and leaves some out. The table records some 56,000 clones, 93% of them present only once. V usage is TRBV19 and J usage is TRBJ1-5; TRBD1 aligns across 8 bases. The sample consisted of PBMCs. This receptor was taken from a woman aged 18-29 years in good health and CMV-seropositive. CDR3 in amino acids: CASSIDYSGGGQPQHF. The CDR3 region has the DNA TGTGCCAGTAGTATAGATTATTCAGGGGGCGGGCAGCCCCAGCATTTT.